Shown below are 18 T cell receptor beta chains from a single sample sequenced in a study of long-term antiretroviral therapy in people with HIV (dated by TCRdb to 2021 to 2024). The immunoSEQ hsTCRB v3.0 assay was used at survey level resolution for TRB variable region sequencing. TCRdb retrieved this table from immuneACCESS and kept in-frame rearrangements only. Not all clones are present; in checked studies, unresolved V genes account for under half, and no reason is known for the remainder. This sample gives about 20,000 clones in total; about 91% of them show up just once. Around 7.1% of the sample goes to the ten largest clones. The material sequenced was unsorted PBMCs, taken 4.4 years after starting antiretroviral therapy. Receptor source: a woman in her 50s with HIV.

The chain joins TRBV7-9 to TRBJ2-2; D remains unclear. Trimming cost V 5 bases and J 5 bases, with 9 bases left between them. In germline, CDR1 is SEHNR, CDR2 FQNEAQ (reference sequence). CDR3 size: 13 residues. CDR3 DNA sequence: TGTGCCAGCAGCGGGTTGGGAACCGGGGAGCTGTTTTTT. As protein: CASSGLGTGELFF.

The J gene is TRBJ1-2, the V gene TRBV19; D unresolved. V lost 2 bases and J 4 bases, leaving 11 bases between the germline ends. This CDR3 comprises 14 residues. The germline V gene has CDR1 LNHDA and CDR2 SQIVND (reference sequence). In DNA, the CDR3 is TGTGCCAGTAGTATAAGTTACAGACTCTATGGCTACACCTTC. It specifies CASSISYRLYGYTF.

V usage is TRBV6-7 and J usage is TRBJ1-3; TRBD1 matches 10 bases. TRBV6-7 is classed as an ORF, of uncertain function. The trim removed 0 bases at V and 5 bases at J, leaving 13 bases unmatched. The CDR3 loop spans 19 amino acids. The CDR3: CASSYSNGGTGEERNTIYF. CDR3 nucleotide sequence: TGTGCCAGCAGTTACTCGAACGGGGGGACAGGGGAGGAAAGAAACACCATATATTTT.

This chain connects TRBV5-1 to TRBJ1-3; 8 nucleotides match TRBD1. V lost 4 bases to trimming and J lost 0 bases; unmatched junction nucleotides: 9. Germline V gene data show CDR1 as SGHRS and CDR2 as YFSETQ. CDR3 length equals 17 residues. The CDR3 reads CASSPGGRMDSGNTIYF. CDR3 in DNA: TGCGCCAGCAGCCCAGGGGGCAGGATGGACTCTGGAAACACCATATATTTT.

The rearrangement uses TRBV21-1 and TRBJ1-3; TRBD1, as called in the table, went unchecked against the DNA. TRBV21-1 is assigned pseudogene status. The CDR3 extends over 14 amino acids. CDR3 nucleotide sequence: TGTGCCAGCAGCACTGGACAGATCGGAAACACCATATATTTT. It specifies CASSTGQIGNTIYF.

The rearrangement joins TRBV19 to TRBJ1-2; D is uncertain. The CDR3 runs 15 residues. Trimming pared 5 bases from V and 4 bases from J, leaving 17 bases between. Germline-derived CDR1 and CDR2 are LNHDA and SQIVND (reference sequence). CDR3 sequence: CASSPTSGPLYGYTF. In nucleotides, the CDR3 is TGTGCCAGTAGTCCGACCTCAGGTCCACTCTATGGCTACACCTTC.

The V gene is TRBV6-4, the J gene TRBJ1-6; D gene ambiguous. CDR3 size: 14 residues. Trimming stripped 3 bases from V and 7 bases from J, with 10 bases between. Germline CDR1 is MRHNA and CDR2 is SNTAGT. Written as DNA, the CDR3 is TGTGCCAGCAGTGAAGGCAGGTTAAATTCACCCCTCCACTTT. This gives the protein CASSEGRLNSPLHF.

The gene calls are TRBV10-3 and TRBJ2-5, with a tentative D call TRBD1 (6 bases). The CDR3 is made up of 14 amino acids. V lost 6 bases and J 9 bases, leaving 20 bases between the germline ends. Per germline, CDR1 ENHRY and CDR2 SYGVKD. CDR3 protein: CAIRKERAGESQYF. CDR3 in DNA: TGTGCCATCAGGAAGGAGAGGGCAGGGGAGTCCCAGTACTTC.

To note about this clone: The sample carries other DNA sequences with the same CDR3. This chain uses TRBV4-3 with TRBJ2-7, with TRBD2 as a possible D gene (5 bases). The germline V and J ends were trimmed by 1 base and 2 bases, with 9 bases remaining between them. The germline V gene encodes CDR1 LGHNA and CDR2 YSLEER. CDR3 length: 14 amino acids. This CDR3 reads CASSQGTGTYEQYF. The DNA of the CDR3 is TGCGCCAGCAGCCAAGGGACGGGGACCTACGAGCAGTACTTC.

The table lists this clone with a count of one. This rearrangement joins TRBV19 to TRBJ2-7, with D maybe TRBD1 (5 bases). V was trimmed by 5 bases and J by 2 bases, leaving 10 bases between them. This CDR3 is 13 amino acids long. Germline V CDR1 and CDR2: LNHDA, SQIVND (reference sequence). The CDR3 protein is CASSARVTYEQYF. The CDR3 DNA reads TGTGCCAGTAGTGCCAGGGTGACCTACGAGCAGTACTTC.

This clone was counted between two and nine times. The chain is built from TRBV7-2 and TRBJ2-1; D perhaps matches TRBD2 (6 bases). Trimming shortened V by 1 base and J by 2 bases, and 9 bases separated the two germline ends. Germline V CDR1 and CDR2: SGHTA, FQGNSA. The CDR3 is 15 residues long. The CDR3: CASSLVAEPYNEQFF. The CDR3 bases are TGTGCCAGCAGCTTAGTAGCGGAACCCTACAATGAGCAGTTCTTC.

V usage is TRBV6-1 and J usage is TRBJ2-4; 7 positions match TRBD2. The germline gives CDR1 MNHNS, CDR2 SASEGT. CDR3 length: 15 amino acids. V shed 0 bases and J 8 bases; nucleotides not matched to a gene: 7. The CDR3 is CASSEAGGLGDIQYF. The CDR3 DNA follows: TGTGCCAGCAGTGAAGCGGGAGGGTTGGGAGACATTCAGTACTTC.

This clone was found once. The chain joins TRBV6-6 to TRBJ1-2, with D tentatively TRBD1 (6 bases). Germline V gene sequence: CDR1 MNHNY, CDR2 SVGAGI (reference sequence). This CDR3 comprises 15 residues. With 5 bases removed from V and 6 bases from J, the gap between germline ends came to 19 bases. DNA of the CDR3: TGTGCCAGCAGTATAAGTCGGGGGGCTGGGGATGGCTACACCTTC. It specifies CASSISRGAGDGYTF.

The chain couples TRBV19 to TRBJ1-4, with D unresolved. Deletions cut 9 bases from V and 2 bases from J, with 16 bases between. Germline loops: CDR1 LNHDA, CDR2 SQIVND (reference sequence). The CDR3 is 15 residues long. The CDR3 coding sequence is TGTGCCAGCCACACGTCGGCGGGGACTAATGAAAAACTGTTTTTT. It specifies CASHTSAGTNEKLFF.

The chain recombines TRBV11-3 with TRBJ2-1; unclear D gene. CDR1 is SGHNT and CDR2 is YENEEA in the germline V gene. There are 13 residues in the CDR3. Trimming removed 1 base at V and 9 bases at J, with 10 bases between. For the CDR3, the DNA is TGTGCCAGCAGCTTAGGTGGGGTCTCTGAGCAGTTCTTC. It encodes CASSLGGVSEQFF.

The CDR3 sequence is CASSASDRNTEAFF. The DNA for the CDR3 is TGCGCCAGCAGCGCTTCCGACCGAAACACTGAAGCTTTCTTT. This chain links TRBV4-1 with TRBJ1-1, with D hard to call. Deletions cut 5 bases from V and 2 bases from J, with 12 bases between. This CDR3 has 14 residues. The germline gives CDR1 MGHRA, CDR2 YSYEKL.

The chain couples TRBV5-4 to TRBJ1-2; perhaps TRBD1 as D (5 bases). Trimming removed 4 bases at V and 3 bases at J, with 7 bases between. The CDR3 contains 12 residues. CDR1 SGHNT and CDR2 YYREEE come from the germline V gene (reference sequence). CDR3 nucleotide sequence: TGTGCCAGCAGCCGGGACTACTATGGCTACACCTTC. Protein product: CASSRDYYGYTF.

The chain uses TRBV10-3 and TRBJ1-3; maybe TRBD1 (5 bases). CDR3 length: 14 amino acids. Trimming took off 7 bases at V and 0 bases at J, with 10 bases between the two ends. Germline-derived CDR1 and CDR2 are ENHRY and SYGVKD. The CDR3 sequence is CAITQGVSGNTIYF. The CDR3 coding sequence is TGTGCCATCACCCAAGGGGTCTCTGGAAACACCATATATTTT.